This TCR beta chain was documented in a study of T cell responses to AZD1222 COVID-19 vaccine. Method: immunoSEQ multiplex PCR; TCRdb's copy keeps in-frame clones and lacks some. The table records about 190,000 clones, roughly 88% of them present only once. Regarding this clone: The antigen is unknown.

Findings and limits, study-wide: Baseline serology detected seropositivity in only 5 or 6 AZD1222 recipients. Clonal diversity was possibly underestimated, and the donors were mostly white British, with more females. Close to half of all spike-specific TCRs reportedly target regions of the variants that are unmutated.

The V end lost 5 bases, the J end lost 5 bases, and 12 bases lay between the germline ends. The CDR3 sequence is 13 residues long. From germline, CDR1 is LNHDA and CDR2 SQIVND (reference sequence). The chain recombines TRBV19 with TRBJ1-1; unclear D gene. Material: peripheral blood, obtained on day 0 of AZD1222 vaccination. This sequence originates from an adult in good health. The chain's CDR3 is CASSLGGRTEAFF. CDR3 sequence (DNA): TGTGCCAGTAGTCTGGGTGGACGGACTGAAGCTTTCTTT.